A selection of T cell receptor beta chains follows, all from one sample in a study of human T cells and chemical hapten exposure. Via MiXCR, TCRdb re-called the RACE reads, giving one row per CDR3 protein. The table lists more than 60,000 distinct CDR3 sequences, about 9% of them singletons, with about 1.4% in the top ten. Sequenced input: whole blood. The receptors were gathered from a male donor in good health. Some clones in this sample may be carry-over from other donors' samples. Both conserved end residues are part of each CDR3. Fields, in order: clone size, V gene, J gene, D gene, CDR3 DNA, CDR3 protein. A D gene is named only where the DNA matches it firmly. The size field is filled for only some rows; it gives once, few, many or a size class.

>few|TRBV14|TRBJ1-1|.
TGTGCCAGCAGCCAGGGACGGGGGCCAGCTTTCTTT
CASSQGRGPAFF
>.|TRBV7-8|TRBJ2-7|.
TGTGCCAGCAGCTTAGCCCCCGGCAATGCCTACGAGCAGTACTTC
CASSLAPGNAYEQYF
>.|TRBV2|TRBJ1-2|.
TGTGCCAGCAGGACGGACAGCAACTATGGCTACACCTTC
CASRTDSNYGYTF
>few|TRBV12-2|TRBJ1-4|.
TGTGCAAGTCGATTTAACGCAGGAACAAATGAAAAGCTGTTTTTT
CASRFNAGTNEKLFF
>.|TRBV30|TRBJ2-1|.
TGTGCCTGGGCTGCGAGGTACAATGAGCAGTTCTTC
CAWAARYNEQFF
>many|TRBV29-1|TRBJ1-1|TRBD1
TGCAGCGTTGAAGGGGGACAGGGACGGACTGAAGCTTTCTTT
CSVEGGQGRTEAFF
>many|TRBV7-2|TRBJ2-3|.
TGTGCCAGCAGCTTCGAGACAGGTCCGCAGTATTTT
CASSFETGPQYF
>few|TRBV4-2|TRBJ2-1|TRBD2
TGTGCCAGCAATTTAATAGCGGGAGGGGGGAATGAGCAGTTCTTC
CASNLIAGGGNEQFF
>few|TRBV2|TRBJ2-4|.
TGTGCCAGCAGTGATCGACAGGCAGCCAAAAACATTCAGTACTTC
CASSDRQAAKNIQYF
>.|TRBV2|TRBJ2-6|.
TGTGCCAGTGCTCTCGGGGCCAACGTCCTGACTTTC
CASALGANVLTF
>few|TRBV18|TRBJ1-5|.
TGTGCCAGCTCTGGTAATAGCAATCAGCCCCAGCATTTT
CASSGNSNQPQHF
>.|TRBV29-1|TRBJ2-7|.
TGCAGCGTTGAAGGGGCAGGGGCCTACGAGCAGTACTTC
CSVEGAGAYEQYF
>many|TRBV29-1|TRBJ2-2|.
TGCAGCGTCCACATAGGGGAGCTGTTTTTT
CSVHIGELFF
>many|TRBV29-1|TRBJ2-1|.
TGCAGCGTTGGCCAGCAGAATGAGCAGTTCTTC
CSVGQQNEQFF
>many|TRBV20-1|TRBJ2-7|TRBD2
TGCAGTGCTAGATCCACTAGCGGGGTGTCCTACGAGCAGTACTTC
CSARSTSGVSYEQYF
>many|TRBV29-1|TRBJ1-1|.
TGCAGCGCACGGGCCCCTAGGGGCACTGAAGCTTTCTTT
CSARAPRGTEAFF
>.|TRBV7-9|TRBJ1-5|TRBD1
TGTGCCAGCAGCGCACAGGGGGATCAGCCCCAGCATTTT
CASSAQGDQPQHF
>.|TRBV29-1|TRBJ1-1|.
TGCAGCGTTAGCCGTAGCACTGAAGCTTTCTTT
CSVSRSTEAFF
>few|TRBV7-8|TRBJ2-3|.
TGTGCCAGCAGCCCCTCGGCAGATACGCAGTATTTT
CASSPSADTQYF
>few|TRBV20-1|TRBJ1-6|.
TGCAGTGCTAGAGATAGGGGATTCAATTCACCCCTCCACTTT
CSARDRGFNSPLHF
>many|TRBV12-3/TRBV12-4|TRBJ2-5|TRBD2
TGTGCCAGTCGACTAGCGGGAGGGACTGAGACCCAGTACTTC
CASRLAGGTETQYF
>few|TRBV9|TRBJ1-5|TRBD1
TGTGCCAGCAGCGTAGATCCCGACAGGGGCAATCAGCCCCAGCATTTT
CASSVDPDRGNQPQHF
>.|TRBV7-9|TRBJ1-6|TRBD1
TGTGCCAGCAGCGTAAGGGACAGCATAAATTCACCCCTCCACTTT
CASSVRDSINSPLHF
>few|TRBV19|TRBJ2-1|.
TGTGCCAGTAGTATAGACGGTAAGAATGAGCAGTTCTTC
CASSIDGKNEQFF
>.|TRBV27|TRBJ1-5|.
TGTGCCAGCAGTTCGAAAGATTATAGCAATCAGCCCCAGCATTTT
CASSSKDYSNQPQHF
>.|TRBV20-1|TRBJ2-7|.
TGCAGTGCGGAGGAGAACCTAGAGCAGTACTTC
CSAEENLEQYF
>.|TRBV3-1|TRBJ2-6|TRBD1
TGTGCCAGCAGCCCCCGGAGGACAGGGGGAGTCCTGACTTTC
CASSPRRTGGVLTF
>many|TRBV18|TRBJ1-2|.
TGTGCCAGCTCACCGACATTTAACTATGGCTACACCTTC
CASSPTFNYGYTF
>few|TRBV9|TRBJ1-5|.
TGTGCCAGCAGCGTATCAGGGGCGTACAATCAGCCCCAGCATTTT
CASSVSGAYNQPQHF